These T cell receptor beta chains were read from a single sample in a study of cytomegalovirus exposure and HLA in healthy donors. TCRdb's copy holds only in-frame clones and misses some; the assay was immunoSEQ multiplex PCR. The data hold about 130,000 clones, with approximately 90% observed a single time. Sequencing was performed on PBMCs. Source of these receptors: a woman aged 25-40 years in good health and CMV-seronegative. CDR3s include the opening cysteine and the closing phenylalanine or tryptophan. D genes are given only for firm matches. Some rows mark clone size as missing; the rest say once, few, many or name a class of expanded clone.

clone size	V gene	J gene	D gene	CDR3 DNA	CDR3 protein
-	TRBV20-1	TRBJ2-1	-	TGCAGTGCCCATTACAATGAGCAGTTCTTC	CSAHYNEQFF
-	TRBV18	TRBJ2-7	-	TGTGCCAGCTCACCTAGCGAATACGAGCAGTACTTC	CASSPSEYEQYF
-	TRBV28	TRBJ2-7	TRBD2	TGTGCCAGCAGTTTACCCTTAACTAGCGGGGGCTCCTACGAGCAGTACTTC	CASSLPLTSGGSYEQYF
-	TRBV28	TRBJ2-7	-	TGTGCCAGCAGTTTAATCGGGGGGCAAAAACTTTCCTACGAGCAGTACTTC	CASSLIGGQKLSYEQYF
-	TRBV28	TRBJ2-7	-	TGTGCCAGCAGTTTATGGGTAGGGGCCACCTACGAGCAGTACTTC	CASSLWVGATYEQYF
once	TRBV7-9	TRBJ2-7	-	TGTGCCAGCAGCCCCCCTGGTGGGGCGCGCGGCGAGCAGTACTTC	CASSPPGGARGEQYF
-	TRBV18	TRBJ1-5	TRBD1	TGTGCCAGCTCAGCTGGGACAGGGGGCGAGCAGCCCCAGCATTTT	CASSAGTGGEQPQHF
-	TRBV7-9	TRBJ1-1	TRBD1	TGTGCCAGCAGCTTAGGTACAGGGGTGCCCGAAGCTTTCTTT	CASSLGTGVPEAFF
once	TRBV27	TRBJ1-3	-	TGTGCCAGCAGTCTTCGGTTTTCCTCTGGAAACACCATATATTTT	CASSLRFSSGNTIYF
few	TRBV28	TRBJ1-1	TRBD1	TGTGCCAGCAGTTTAACGATGGGACAGTACACTGAAGCTTTCTTT	CASSLTMGQYTEAFF
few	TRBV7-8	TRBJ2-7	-	TGTGCCAGCAGCTTCACAGCACTTGAAGGTTACGAGCAGTACTTC	CASSFTALEGYEQYF
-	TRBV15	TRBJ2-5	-	TGTGCCACCAGCAGAGATCCGAAGAGGGGGTGGGAGACCCAGTACTTC	CATSRDPKRGWETQYF
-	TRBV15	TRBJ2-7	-	TGTGCCACCAGCAGAGGTCGGGAAAACGAGCAGTACTTC	CATSRGRENEQYF
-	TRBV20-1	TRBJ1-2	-	TGCAGTGCTAGCACAGGGCATGGCTACACCTTC	CSASTGHGYTF
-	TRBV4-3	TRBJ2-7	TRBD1	TGCGCCAGCAGCCTTTCGACAGGGGGATACGAGCAGTACTTC	CASSLSTGGYEQYF
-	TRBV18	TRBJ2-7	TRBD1	TGTGCCAGCTCAGGAGGGTCGGACAGGGTGTACGAGCAGTACTTC	CASSGGSDRVYEQYF
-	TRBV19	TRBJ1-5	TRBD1	TGTGCCAGTAGCCCCCGTCTTTCGGGACAGGGGACGGGAAGCAATCAGCCCCAGCATTTT	CASSPRLSGQGTGSNQPQHF
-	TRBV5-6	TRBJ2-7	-	TGTGCCAGCAGCCCGGGTGGGGCACGGTCCTACGAGCAGTACTTC	CASSPGGARSYEQYF
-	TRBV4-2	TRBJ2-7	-	TGTGCCAGCAGCCAAGAAGAGGGAGGCGCCTACGAGCAGTACTTC	CASSQEEGGAYEQYF
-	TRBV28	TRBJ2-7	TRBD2	TGTGCCAGCAGTTTTTTAGCGGGAGTCTACGAGCAGTACTTC	CASSFLAGVYEQYF
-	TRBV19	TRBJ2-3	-	TGTGCCAGCCTCTCTCCCCCTAGTGGTAGCACAGATACGCAGTATTTT	CASLSPPSGSTDTQYF
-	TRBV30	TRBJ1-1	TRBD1	TGTGCCTGGAGTAGACAGGGGGGGACTGAAGCTTTCTTT	CAWSRQGGTEAFF
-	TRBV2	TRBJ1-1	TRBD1	TGTGCCAGCAGTGGGACAGGAGAGAACACTGAAGCTTTCTTT	CASSGTGENTEAFF
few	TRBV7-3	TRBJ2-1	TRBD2	TGTGCCAGCAGCTTGGGACTAGCGACCTACAATGAGCAGTTCTTC	CASSLGLATYNEQFF
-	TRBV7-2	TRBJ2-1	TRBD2	TGTGCCAGCAGCACCGTGGGTAGCGGGAGGGCTCGGGGTGAGCAGTTCTTC	CASSTVGSGRARGEQFF
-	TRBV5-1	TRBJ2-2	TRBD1	TGCGCCAGCAAGACGACAGGGCTCACCGGGGAGCTGTTTTTT	CASKTTGLTGELFF
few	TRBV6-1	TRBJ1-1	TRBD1	TGTGCCAGCAGCGTGACAGGGTACAATGCTTTCTTT	CASSVTGYNAFF
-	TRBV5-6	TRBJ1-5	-	TGTGCCAGCAGCTTGCAGGGATGGGAGCCCCAGCATTTT	CASSLQGWEPQHF
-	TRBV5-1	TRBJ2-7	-	TGCGCCAGCAGCGGAGATAACCTCTACGAGCAGTACTTC	CASSGDNLYEQYF
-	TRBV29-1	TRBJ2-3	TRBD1	TGCAGCGTTGGACAGGGGGCGGCCACAGATACGCAGTATTTT	CSVGQGAATDTQYF
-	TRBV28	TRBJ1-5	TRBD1	TGTGCCAGCAGTTTATATCAGGGGGCCAATCAGCCCCAGCATTTT	CASSLYQGANQPQHF
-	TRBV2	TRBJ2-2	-	TGTGCCAGCCGCACAGGTTCGAACACCGGGGAGCTGTTTTTT	CASRTGSNTGELFF
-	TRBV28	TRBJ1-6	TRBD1	TGTGCCAGCAGTTTCCCAGGACAGGGGGAGGGTTCACCCCTCCACTTT	CASSFPGQGEGSPLHF
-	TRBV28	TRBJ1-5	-	TGTGCCAGCAGTTCCCGGACGTGGAGGGACGATCAGCCCCAGCATTTT	CASSSRTWRDDQPQHF
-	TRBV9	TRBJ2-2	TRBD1	TGTGCCAGCAGCGCGTGGTATGGGACAGGGGGCTCCGGGGAGCTGTTTTTT	CASSAWYGTGGSGELFF
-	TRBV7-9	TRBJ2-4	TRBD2	TGTGCCAGCAGCTTTGGTAGCGGGGTTGGGGACATTCAGTACTTC	CASSFGSGVGDIQYF
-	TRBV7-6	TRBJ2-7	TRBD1	TGTGCCAGCAGCTCCCCAGGGGGCGGAATACGCGAGCAGTACTTC	CASSSPGGGIREQYF
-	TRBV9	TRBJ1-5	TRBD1	TGTGCCAGCAGCGAGACAGGGAGAGGTCAGCCCCAGCATTTT	CASSETGRGQPQHF
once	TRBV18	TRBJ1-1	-	TGTGCCAGCATGGACAGGAACACTGAAGCTTTCTTT	CASMDRNTEAFF
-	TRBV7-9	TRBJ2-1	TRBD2	TGTGCCAGCAGCACAACCGGGACTAGCGGCCCTCTTACCTACAATGAGCAGTTCTTC	CASSTTGTSGPLTYNEQFF
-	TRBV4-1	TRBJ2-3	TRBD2	TGCGCCAGCAGCCAAGATTCCCCCCGCGGGAGTGTGACAGATACGCAGTATTTT	CASSQDSPRGSVTDTQYF
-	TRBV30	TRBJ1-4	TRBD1	TGTGCCGGAACCGGGACAGGGGGGGTAAAACTGTTTTTT	CAGTGTGGVKLFF
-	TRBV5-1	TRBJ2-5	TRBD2	TGCGCCAGCAGCTTGCAGACTAGCGGACAAGAGACCCAGTACTTC	CASSLQTSGQETQYF
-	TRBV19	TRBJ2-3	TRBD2	TGTGCCAGTAGTCTCTCGGGACTAGCGGGAGCGGCTGGGGGGTCAGATACGCAGTATTTT	CASSLSGLAGAAGGSDTQYF
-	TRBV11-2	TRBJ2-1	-	TGTGCCAGCAGCTCGGCCGCTTTCGAACAGGGAGTGAATGAGCAGTTCTTC	CASSSAAFEQGVNEQFF
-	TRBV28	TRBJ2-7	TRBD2	TGTGCCAGCAGTAGAAGACTAGCCTCGGTCTCCGAGCAGTACTTC	CASSRRLASVSEQYF